The 10 T cell receptor beta chains given below trace back to one sample, sequenced in a study of beta chain features in type 1 diabetes. Reverse transcribing all isolated RNA meant expressed TCRB transcripts were sequenced. Assay: immunoSEQ multiplex PCR; the TCRdb copy retains only in-frame clones and omits some. This table has about 360,000 clones, roughly 12% appearing once. The sample consisted of naive CD4+ T cells from blood. These receptors were collected from a man between 18 and 35 years old in good health.

V is TRBV7-3 and J is TRBJ2-1; 8 bases line up with TRBD1. The ends lost 5 bases at V and 3 bases at J; junction bases unmatched: 12. The V gene's germline CDR1 is SGHTA and CDR2 FQGTGA. This CDR3 comprises 17 residues. The CDR3 nucleotides are TGTGCCAGCAGCCCAGGGGGCAAAGGACAGTACTACAATGAGCAGTTCTTC. This codes for CASSPGGKGQYYNEQFF.

Only a few counts were recorded for this clone. The gene calls are TRBV6-1 and TRBJ2-3, with TRBD1 matching 7 bases. J lost 0 bases, V lost 10 bases, and 7 bases had no gene match. CDR1 is MNHNS and CDR2 is SASEGT in the germline V gene. This CDR3 comprises 14 residues. The DNA of the CDR3 is TGTGCCACCGGGTGGGGACAGAGCACAGATACGCAGTATTTT. This encodes CATGWGQSTDTQYF.

This clone came up a few times. CDR3: CASSYRDSYNEQFF. CDR3 DNA sequence: TGTGCCAGCAGTTACCGGGACAGCTACAATGAGCAGTTCTTC. This chain links TRBV6-5 with TRBJ2-1, with 7 bases that match TRBD1. CDR3 length equals 14 residues. Trimming at V came to 2 bases and at J to 3 bases, leaving 1 base not matched to a gene. CDR1 is MNHEY, CDR2 SVGAGI, per germline.

The chain has TRBV7-3 and TRBJ1-2, with 7 positions matching TRBD1. Unmatched junction bases numbered 6, after V lost 5 bases and J lost 6 bases. Germline V gene data show CDR1 as SGHTA and CDR2 as FQGTGA. This CDR3 region has 13 residues. The chain's CDR3 is CASSGPTGNGYTF. CDR3 DNA: TGTGCCAGCAGCGGCCCGACAGGGAATGGCTACACCTTC.

This clone has only a few counts. The rearrangement joins TRBV28 to TRBJ1-3, with TRBD1 as a possible D gene (5 bases). Germline CDR1 and CDR2: MDHEN and SYDVKM. This CDR3 spans 16 amino acids. V shed 6 bases and J shed 0 bases, with 15 bases lying between them. The chain's CDR3 is CASSPAGDSSGNTIYF. Written as DNA, the CDR3 is TGTGCCAGCAGCCCTGCGGGGGATTCCTCTGGAAACACCATATATTTT.

This clone was picked up a small number of times. This CDR3 is CASRPGLAGGEQYF. CDR3 sequence (DNA): TGTGCCAGCAGGCCCGGACTAGCCGGGGGCGAGCAGTACTTC. V and J are TRBV6-5 and TRBJ2-7, with 8 bases matching TRBD2. Losses at the gene ends were 6 bases for V and 6 bases for J; bases not matched to a gene: 10. From germline, CDR1 is MNHEY and CDR2 SVGAGI. CDR3 length: 14 amino acids.

The V and J genes are TRBV6-5 and TRBJ1-2; D is uncertain. This CDR3 has 12 amino acids. Trimming cost V 4 bases and J 3 bases, with 6 bases left between them. Germline values: CDR1 MNHEY, CDR2 SVGAGI. The CDR3 DNA follows: TGTGCCAGCAGTTCCCTCTACTATGGCTACACCTTC. Its translation is CASSSLYYGYTF.

This clone was seen only a few times. The chain employs TRBV5-4 and TRBJ2-5; TRBD2 aligns across 7 bases. This CDR3 has 15 residues. CDR1 is SGHNT and CDR2 is YYREEE in the germline V gene (reference sequence). V lost 0 bases, J lost 2 bases, and 4 bases stayed unmatched. Here the CDR3 reads CASSLASGTQETQYF. The DNA for the CDR3 is TGTGCCAGCAGCTTGGCTAGCGGAACACAAGAGACCCAGTACTTC.

This clone was recorded a few times. The gene calls are TRBV19 and TRBJ1-5; TRBD1 matches 7 bases. The CDR3 spans 16 residues. The V segment lost 5 bases and the J segment 5 bases; nucleotides outside the gene matches: 12. The germline V gene has CDR1 LNHDA and CDR2 SQIVND (reference sequence). CDR3 in DNA: TGTGCCAGTAGTGTACCCGGGACAGAACTTCATCAGCCCCAGCATTTT. Translating gives CASSVPGTELHQPQHF.

The V and J genes are TRBV4-3 and TRBJ2-7; 9 bases are shared with TRBD1. CDR3 size: 15 residues. Trimming cost V 2 bases and J 2 bases; bases outside gene matches: 4. CDR1 is LGHNA, CDR2 YSLEER, per germline. CDR3 coding DNA: TGCGCCAGCAGCCAACACCGGGACAGGGCCTACGAGCAGTACTTC. Its translation: CASSQHRDRAYEQYF.